Listed here are 25 T cell receptor beta chains from one sample, sequenced in a study of blood T cell repertoires in COVID-19. Sequenced by immunoSEQ multiplex PCR; TCRdb stores in-frame clones only, minus some. The data contain about 120,000 clones, roughly 80% of them seen just once; the ten biggest clones take up 7.9%. What was sequenced was peripheral blood. These receptors came from a human donor in a cohort sampled during active COVID-19.

The gene calls are TRBV29-1 and TRBJ2-7, with 7 bases identical to TRBD2. J lost 0 bases, V lost 1 base, and 6 bases had no gene match. This CDR3 has 15 residues. Per the germline V gene, CDR1 is SQVTM and CDR2 is ANQGSEA. The CDR3 bases are TGCAGCGTTGAAGGGGTACGGGGGGACTCCTACGAGCAGTACTTC. Protein product: CSVEGVRGDSYEQYF.

The chain uses TRBV20-1 and TRBJ2-3; D call uncertain. From germline, CDR1 is DFQATT and CDR2 SNEGSKA (reference sequence). The V end was cut by 3 bases, the J end by 6 bases, with 13 bases between. The length of the CDR3 is 13 residues. The chain's CDR3 is CSASKQSMDTQYF. The CDR3 bases are TGCAGTGCTAGTAAACAGAGCATGGATACGCAGTATTTT.

V usage is TRBV5-6 and J usage is TRBJ1-5, with D maybe TRBD1 (6 bases). From germline, CDR1 is SGHDT and CDR2 YYEEEE. V lost 4 bases and J 2 bases, leaving 13 bases between the germline ends. The CDR3 is 15 residues long. The chain's CDR3 is CASSLRGRGNQPQHF. The CDR3 DNA is TGTGCCAGCAGCCTCAGGGGACGGGGCAATCAGCCCCAGCATTTT.

Ten or more counts support this clone. V and J are TRBV27 and TRBJ2-6; possible D gene TRBD1, 6 bases. This CDR3 spans 16 amino acids. CDR1 MNHEY and CDR2 SMNVEV come from the germline V gene (reference sequence). The V end lost 5 bases, the J end lost 2 bases, and 13 bases lay between the germline ends. In nucleotides, the CDR3 is TGTGCCAGCAGTCGGCCACAGGGTGCTGGGGCCAACGTCCTGACTTTC. As protein: CASSRPQGAGANVLTF.

The chain has TRBV11-2 and TRBJ1-5, with 10 bases aligning to TRBD1. This CDR3 has 14 residues. From germline, CDR1 is SGHAT and CDR2 FQNNGV. V lost 4 bases to trimming and J lost 5 bases; unmatched junction nucleotides: 2. CDR3 nucleotide sequence: TGTGCCAGCAGCTCGGACAGGGGGTATCAGCCCCAGCATTTT. Amino acids: CASSSDRGYQPQHF.

The chain uses TRBV18 and TRBJ2-7, with 9 bases lining up with TRBD1. Germline V gene data show CDR1 as KGHSH and CDR2 as LQKENI. The CDR3 is 15 amino acids. With V trimmed by 1 base and J by 6 bases, 7 bases remained unmatched. The CDR3: CASSPQGTGTGEQYF. DNA for the CDR3: TGTGCCAGCTCACCACAGGGGACAGGGACGGGCGAGCAGTACTTC.

This chain joins TRBV13 and TRBJ2-7, with D possibly being TRBD2 (5 bases). The CDR3 covers 16 residues. The V gene's germline CDR1 is PRHDT and CDR2 FYEKMQ (reference sequence). The V gene lost 0 bases and the J gene lost 0 bases, with 12 bases spanning the gap. CDR3 DNA sequence: TGTGCCAGCAGCTTAGGCCTCACGGGAAACTCCTACGAGCAGTACTTC. Its translation: CASSLGLTGNSYEQYF.

J is TRBJ2-7 and V is TRBV12-3 or TRBV12-4; D uncertain. The CDR3 contains 12 residues. The V end lost 1 base, the J end lost 3 bases, and 4 bases lay between the germline ends. The CDR3 reads CASSLGSYEQYF. The CDR3 DNA reads as TGTGCCAGCAGTTTAGGGAGCTACGAGCAGTACTTC.

This clone is a singleton in its sample. The genes are TRBV19 and TRBJ2-7, with TRBD2 identical over 9 bases. With V trimmed by 3 bases and J by 6 bases, 9 bases remained unmatched. CDR3 length: 15 residues. CDR1 and CDR2 from the germline V gene are LNHDA and SQIVND (reference sequence). The CDR3 bases are TGTGCCAGTAGTATCCGACTAGCGGAGGAATTCGAGCAGTACTTC. Its translation is CASSIRLAEEFEQYF.

The V call is TRBV14, the J call TRBJ2-7, with a weak D call TRBD2 (6 bases). CDR1 SGHDN and CDR2 FVKESK come from the germline V gene. V gave up 4 bases and J gave up 4 bases, with 14 bases separating them. The CDR3 contains 14 residues. The DNA of the CDR3 is TGTGCCAGCAGCCTCTGGGGGGAAGGGTACGAGCAGTACTTC. It is translated as CASSLWGEGYEQYF.

This sequence joins TRBV11-2 and TRBJ1-4; TRBD1 matches 9 bases. The CDR3 is made up of 16 amino acids. Per the germline V gene, CDR1 is SGHAT and CDR2 is FQNNGV. The ends lost 3 bases at V and 8 bases at J; junction bases unmatched: 10. CDR3 nucleotide sequence: TGTGCCAGCAGCTTCGCCGAGGACAGGGGAAAGGAAAAACTGTTTTTT. The encoded protein is CASSFAEDRGKEKLFF.

A note on this clone: Just one base apart from a much larger clone, this may be a read error. The chain uses TRBV6-7 and TRBJ2-7; 9 nucleotides align to TRBD1. TRBV6-7 is assigned to the ORF class and has an uncertain function. V was pared by 4 bases and J by 2 bases, with 3 bases of the junction left unmatched. The CDR3 is made up of 14 amino acids. The CDR3 protein is CASSLGQGTYEQYF. For the CDR3, the DNA is TGTGCCAGCAGTTTGGGACAGGGAACCTACGAGCAGTACTTC.

The chain couples TRBV30 to TRBJ1-3, with 8 bases identical to TRBD1. After removal of 2 bases from V and 1 base from J, the junction contained 4 bases not matched to a gene. Germline lookup yields CDR1 GTSNPN and CDR2 SVGIG (reference sequence). The CDR3 covers 15 residues. The CDR3 reads CAWSSRDRSGNTIYF. In nucleotides, the CDR3 is TGTGCCTGGAGTAGCCGGGACAGGTCTGGAAACACCATATATTTT.

The V gene is TRBV27, the J gene TRBJ1-1, with TRBD1 matching over 7 bases. CDR1 is MNHEY, CDR2 SMNVEV, per germline (reference sequence). V was clipped by 10 bases and J by 0 bases; unmatched bases: 8. The CDR3 has 14 amino acids. The CDR3 DNA reads TGTGCCACTACGACAGGGTCCATGAACACTGAAGCTTTCTTT. It yields the protein CATTTGSMNTEAFF.

This clone turned up a few times. The gene calls are TRBV10-3 and TRBJ1-1, with 8 bases matching TRBD1. Per germline, CDR1 ENHRY and CDR2 SYGVKD. V was clipped by 7 bases and J by 1 base; unmatched bases: 5. CDR3 length: 14 amino acids. The CDR3 reads CAITDGQGNTEAFF. CDR3 coding DNA: TGTGCCATCACCGACGGACAGGGGAACACTGAAGCTTTCTTT.

The J gene is TRBJ1-1, the V gene TRBV5-1; the match to TRBD1 covers 7 bases. The V gene's germline CDR1 is SGHRS and CDR2 YFSETQ. The CDR3 is made up of 14 amino acids. Trimming took 4 bases from V and 2 from J; bases not matched to a gene: 5. The CDR3 spells CASSLPGGNTEAFF. The DNA of the CDR3 is TGCGCCAGCAGCCTACCAGGGGGAAACACTGAAGCTTTCTTT.

This chain joins TRBV5-4 and TRBJ1-1; 7 bases are a match to TRBD1. From germline, CDR1 is SGHNT and CDR2 YYREEE (reference sequence). Germline trimming cut 0 bases from V and 3 bases from J; bases unmatched to any gene: 2. This CDR3 spans 14 amino acids. The DNA of the CDR3 is TGTGCCAGCAGCTTGGGGGGACAGTACACTGAAGCTTTCTTT. Translation: CASSLGGQYTEAFF.

The gene calls are TRBV9 and TRBJ2-5, with a weak D call TRBD2 (6 bases). Germline assignment: CDR1 SGDLS and CDR2 YYNGEE. V lost 3 bases, J lost 4 bases, and 13 bases lay in between. The CDR3 runs to 14 residues. The CDR3 nucleotides read TGTGCCAGCAGCGCTCATGCGGGGTTAGAGACCCAGTACTTC. This codes for CASSAHAGLETQYF.

The rearrangement uses TRBV19 and TRBJ1-1; D is possibly TRBD1 (5 bases). Germline CDR1 reads LNHDA; CDR2 reads SQIVND (reference sequence). Trimming took off 2 bases at V and 0 bases at J, with 10 bases between the two ends. This CDR3 is 15 amino acids long. The CDR3 reads CASSITRAMNTEAFF. The CDR3 DNA reads as TGTGCCAGTAGTATAACCAGGGCGATGAACACTGAAGCTTTCTTT.

This clone appeared a single time. The chain has TRBV7-3 and TRBJ1-1; tentative D call: TRBD1 (6 bases). Germline assignment: CDR1 SGHTA and CDR2 FQGTGA. The CDR3 loop spans 14 amino acids. V lost 5 bases and J 7 bases, leaving 17 bases between the germline ends. The CDR3 bases are TGTGCCAGCAGCGAACCAGGGGCCCGGGGTGAAGCTTTCTTT. Translating gives CASSEPGARGEAFF.

The chain couples TRBV19 to TRBJ2-7; 12 nucleotides agree with TRBD1. Germline trimming cut 7 bases from V and 4 bases from J; bases unmatched to any gene: 8. The germline gives CDR1 LNHDA, CDR2 SQIVND (reference sequence). There are 15 residues in the CDR3. The CDR3, as DNA: TGTGCCAGTAAAGAGGGACAGGGGGCGCGTTACGAGCAGTACTTC. Residues: CASKEGQGARYEQYF.

The CDR3, as DNA: TGTGCCAGCAGTGAAACCGAGCAGGCGCTTATTGATTCACCCCTCCACTTT. Protein: CASSETEQALIDSPLHF. This chain links TRBV2 with TRBJ1-6, with D unclear. Germline lookup yields CDR1 SNHLY and CDR2 FYNNEI. The V end was cut by 2 bases, the J end by 8 bases, with 19 bases between. There are 17 residues in the CDR3.

This clone was observed a handful of times. The rearrangement links TRBV19 to TRBJ2-3; 12 bases fit TRBD2. The V segment lost 4 bases and the J segment 1 base; nucleotides outside the gene matches: 3. Germline V gene lookup returns CDR1 LNHDA and CDR2 SQIVND (reference sequence). There are 16 residues in the CDR3. This chain's CDR3 is CASSRLAGDRTDTQYF. For the CDR3, the DNA is TGTGCCAGTAGTAGACTAGCGGGGGACCGCACAGATACGCAGTATTTT.

V usage is TRBV11-2 and J usage is TRBJ1-1; tentatively, D is TRBD1 (6 bases). The CDR3 length is 13 residues. Germline CDR1 and CDR2: SGHAT and FQNNGV. V was trimmed by 3 bases and J by 5 bases, leaving 10 bases between them. The CDR3 nucleotides read TGTGCCAGCAGCTTGACAGGAGAGACTGAAGCTTTCTTT. Amino acid sequence: CASSLTGETEAFF.

The chain employs TRBV15 and TRBJ2-7, with D uncertain. Germline V gene lookup returns CDR1 LNHNV and CDR2 YYDKDF (reference sequence). V was pared by 1 base and J by 0 bases, with 13 bases between. The CDR3 length is 16 residues. CDR3 protein: CATSRVFEQSSYEQYF. The CDR3 DNA reads as TGTGCCACCAGCAGAGTATTCGAACAGAGCTCCTACGAGCAGTACTTC.